The 21 T cell receptor beta chains given below trace back to one sample, sequenced in a study of Ad26.COV2.S vaccination and SARS-CoV-2 variants. TCRdb's table, derived via immunoSEQ multiplex PCR, lists solely in-frame clones and lacks some. The sample records approximately 420,000 clones, about nine tenths being singletons. The treatment: around 19 received Ad26.COV2.S at low or high dose, single or two shots; about 5 received placebo; per-sample allocation not given. Material that was analyzed had been drawn on day 63 after the first vaccine or placebo injection. This specimen was peripheral blood, taken in a trial of Ad26.COV2.S vaccine versus placebo. The receptors come from a person between 18 and 60 years old who received the Ad26.COV2.S COVID-19 vaccine or a placebo.

Written as DNA, the CDR3 is TGTGCCAGCAGCCAATGGAGCTCTGGAAACACCATATATTTT. Translated, it gives CASSQWSSGNTIYF. The chain couples TRBV3-1 (or the pseudogene TRBV3-2) to TRBJ1-3; D is unresolved. V dropped 2 bases and J dropped 0 bases, with 5 bases sitting between them. The CDR3 consists of 14 residues. Germline values: CDR1 LGHDT, CDR2 YNNKEL (reference sequence).

The chain combines TRBV11-2 with TRBJ2-5; D perhaps matches TRBD2 (5 bases). Germline lookup yields CDR1 SGHAT and CDR2 FQNNGV. The CDR3 is made up of 14 amino acids. The ends were cut back, 1 base at V and 4 bases at J, with 10 bases in the middle. The CDR3 region is CASSLVSGLETQYF. In DNA, the CDR3 is TGTGCCAGCAGCTTAGTTTCGGGGTTAGAGACCCAGTACTTC.

The DNA for the CDR3 is TGTGCCAGCAACTCCGGGACCACTGAAGCTTTCTTT. As protein: CASNSGTTEAFF. J is TRBJ1-1 and V is TRBV7-2; D may be TRBD1 (5 bases). Germline CDR1 is SGHTA and CDR2 is FQGNSA. This CDR3 is built from 12 residues. V lost 7 bases and J 4 bases, leaving 10 bases between the germline ends.

This clone was detected a few times. The genes are TRBV19 and TRBJ1-1, with D tentatively TRBD1 (6 bases). V was cut by 3 bases and J by 4 bases, with 12 bases left in between. In germline, CDR1 is LNHDA, CDR2 SQIVND (reference sequence). The CDR3 is made up of 14 amino acids. CDR3 DNA: TGTGCCAGTAGTATTTCTGGGGGGCGCACTGAAGCTTTCTTT. Its translation is CASSISGGRTEAFF.

This clone was found once. V is TRBV7-9 and J is TRBJ2-2; maybe TRBD1 (6 bases). Between the trimmed V and J ends, which lost 2 bases and 4 bases, there was a span of 14 bases. This CDR3 is built from 16 residues. CDR1 and CDR2 from the germline V gene are SEHNR and FQNEAQ (reference sequence). CDR3 DNA sequence: TGTGCCAGCAGCTTACCGAACAGGGTCGTCACCGGGGAGCTGTTTTTT. It translates to CASSLPNRVVTGELFF.

The J gene is TRBJ2-7, the V gene TRBV5-1; 8 bases align to TRBD1. V lost 4 bases to trimming and J lost 2 bases; unmatched junction nucleotides: 8. Germline values: CDR1 SGHRS, CDR2 YFSETQ. This CDR3 is built from 15 residues. CDR3 nucleotide sequence: TGCGCCAGCAGCGAAGGACAGGGTTGGACCTACGAGCAGTACTTC. It yields the protein CASSEGQGWTYEQYF.

The J gene is TRBJ2-3, the V gene TRBV27, with 7 bases fitting TRBD2. CDR1 is MNHEY, CDR2 SMNVEV, per germline (reference sequence). The CDR3 totals 17 residues. J gave up 4 bases and V 5 bases, and 15 bases lay outside the gene matches. The DNA for the CDR3 is TGTGCCAGCAGTCCATCGGGCTTCGGGGGGTCGGCAGATACGCAGTATTTT. Its translation: CASSPSGFGGSADTQYF.

The V gene is TRBV30, the J gene TRBJ1-5; D is perhaps TRBD1 (6 bases). The germline V and J ends were trimmed by 2 bases and 3 bases, with 8 bases remaining between them. CDR1 GTSNPN and CDR2 SVGIG come from the germline V gene (reference sequence). The CDR3 has 13 residues. The CDR3 region has the DNA TGTGCCTGGAGTACAGGGCTCAATCAGCCCCAGCATTTT. Translated, it gives CAWSTGLNQPQHF.

The chain joins TRBV2 to TRBJ1-2, with D uncertain. This CDR3 is 13 amino acids long. The germline V gene has CDR1 SNHLY and CDR2 FYNNEI. Trimming cost V 2 bases and J 4 bases, with 8 bases left between them. Here the CDR3 reads CASSEPRPYGYTF. The CDR3 nucleotides are TGTGCCAGCAGTGAACCACGGCCCTATGGCTACACCTTC.

This rearrangement joins TRBV30 to TRBJ1-6; 8 bases match TRBD1. The V gene's germline CDR1 is GTSNPN and CDR2 SVGIG (reference sequence). The V and J ends lost 7 bases and 6 bases, in that order; junction bases with no gene match: 14. The length of the CDR3 is 16 residues. CDR3 coding DNA: TGTGCCTTCTTTACAGGGGGGGAGTTAAGTAATTCACCCCTCCACTTT. Translated, it gives CAFFTGGELSNSPLHF. The variable domain in full, completed from reference TRBV30 and TRBJ1-6, reads SQTIHQWPATLVQPVGSPLSLECTVEGTSNPNLYWYRQAAGRGLQLLFYSVGIGQISSEVPQNLSASRPQDRQFILSSKKLLLSDSGFYLCAFFTGGELSNSPLHFGNGTRLTVT.

J is TRBJ2-1 and V is TRBV5-1, with a tentative D call TRBD1 (6 bases). The CDR3 is 15 amino acids. In germline, CDR1 is SGHRS, CDR2 YFSETQ. Trimming cost V 4 bases and J 3 bases, with 14 bases left between them. CDR3 nucleotides: TGCGCCAGCAGCGTACAGGGTTCGTTCTACAATGAGCAGTTCTTC. The encoded protein is CASSVQGSFYNEQFF. The complete variable domain, with remaining parts taken from reference TRBV5-1 and TRBJ2-1, reads KAGVTQTPRYLIKTRGQQVTLSCSPISGHRSVSWYQQTPGQGLQFLFEYFSETQRNKGNFPGRFSGRQFSNSRSEMNVSTLELGDSALYLCASSVQGSFYNEQFFGPGTRLTVL.

J is TRBJ2-1 and V is TRBV27; D is perhaps TRBD1 or TRBD2 (5 bases each). The CDR3 is 14 amino acids. In germline, CDR1 is MNHEY, CDR2 SMNVEV (reference sequence). V was clipped by 7 bases and J by 3 bases, with 13 bases between them. CDR3 nucleotides: TGTGCCAGCACCGCCCGGGGCTTCTACAATGAGCAGTTCTTC. This codes for CASTARGFYNEQFF.

The chain joins TRBV5-1 to TRBJ2-3; D is perhaps TRBD2 (6 bases). The CDR3 runs 17 residues. V was trimmed by 4 bases and J by 0 bases, leaving 18 bases between them. Germline V gene sequence: CDR1 SGHRS, CDR2 YFSETQ. The CDR3 DNA is TGCGCCAGCAGCCGGTCCGGGACTCAAACTAGCACAGATACGCAGTATTTT. This translates into CASSRSGTQTSTDTQYF.

V gene TRBV7-2 combines with J gene TRBJ2-7; 10 bases match TRBD2. The CDR3 totals 16 residues. Looked up from germline, CDR1 is SGHTA and CDR2 is FQGNSA. V dropped 1 base and J dropped 6; count of bases not matched to a gene: 9. In DNA, the CDR3 is TGTGCCAGCAGCTTAGTACCCCCTACTAGCGGGGTCGAGCAGTACTTC. As protein: CASSLVPPTSGVEQYF.

This sequence joins TRBV29-1 and TRBJ2-7; no clear D. The CDR3 has 11 residues. Germline V gives CDR1 SQVTM, CDR2 ANQGSEA. With 7 bases removed from V and 3 bases from J, the gap between germline ends came to 10 bases. The CDR3 protein is CSAGSYYEQYF. Written as DNA, the CDR3 is TGCAGCGCTGGGTCCTACTACGAGCAGTACTTC.

This chain connects TRBV3-1 (or the pseudogene TRBV3-2) to TRBJ2-1; no reliable D call. V lost 1 base and J 0 bases, leaving 7 bases between the germline ends. The CDR3 totals 15 residues. CDR1 is LGHDT and CDR2 is YNNKEL in the germline V gene (reference sequence). The CDR3 DNA follows: TGTGCCAGCAGCCAAGTTCGGACCTCCTACAATGAGCAGTTCTTC. Translation: CASSQVRTSYNEQFF.

The CDR3 spells CASSIVAEETQYF. CDR3 DNA: TGTGCCAGTAGTATAGTTGCCGAAGAGACCCAGTACTTC. This chain links TRBV19 with TRBJ2-5; no reliable D call. Germline CDR1 and CDR2: LNHDA and SQIVND (reference sequence). Deletions cut 1 base from V and 3 bases from J, with 6 bases between. This CDR3 spans 13 amino acids.

This clone came up a few times. The V and J genes are TRBV28 and TRBJ1-1; D not certain. The V gene lost 7 bases and the J gene lost 5 bases, with 11 bases spanning the gap. In germline, CDR1 is MDHEN, CDR2 SYDVKM. This CDR3 is 12 amino acids long. The CDR3 bases are TGTGCCAGCATGATGTTGGGGACTGAAGCTTTCTTT. Its translation: CASMMLGTEAFF.

CDR3 protein: CASSSRTAPPAFF. CDR3 nucleotide sequence: TGTGCCAGCAGCTCGAGGACAGCGCCGCCAGCTTTCTTT. V is TRBV7-9 and J is TRBJ1-1; D might be TRBD1 (6 bases). Germline V CDR1 and CDR2: SEHNR, FQNEAQ (reference sequence). The V and J ends lost 4 bases and 10 bases respectively, with 16 bases between them. CDR3 length: 13 amino acids.

The chain is built from TRBV19 and TRBJ1-4, with D possibly TRBD1 on 6 matching bases. This CDR3 contains 15 residues. Trimming stripped 5 bases from V and 5 bases from J, with 15 bases between. The germline gives CDR1 LNHDA, CDR2 SQIVND (reference sequence). In DNA, the CDR3 is TGTGCCAGTAGTCCGACGACAGGAGCCAATGAAAAACTGTTTTTT. This sequence encodes CASSPTTGANEKLFF.

This chain joins TRBV4-3 and TRBJ1-3; the D gene is possibly TRBD1 (5 bases). V was shortened by 1 base and J by 4 bases, with 11 bases between the two germline ends. The CDR3 runs 15 residues. Germline loops: CDR1 LGHNA, CDR2 YSLEER. This chain's CDR3 is CASSQGTGRGNTIYF. The CDR3 DNA is TGCGCCAGCAGCCAAGGCACGGGACGAGGAAACACCATATATTTT.